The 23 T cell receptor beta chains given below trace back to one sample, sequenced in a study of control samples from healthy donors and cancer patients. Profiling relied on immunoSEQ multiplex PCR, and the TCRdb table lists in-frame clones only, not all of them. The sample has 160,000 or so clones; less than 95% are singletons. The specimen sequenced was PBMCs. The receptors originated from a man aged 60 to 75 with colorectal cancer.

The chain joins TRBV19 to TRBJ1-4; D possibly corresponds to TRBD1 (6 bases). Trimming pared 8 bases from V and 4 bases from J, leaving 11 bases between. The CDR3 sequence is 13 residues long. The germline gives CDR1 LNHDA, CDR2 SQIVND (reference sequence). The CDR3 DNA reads TGTGCCAGTCTCGGACAGAATAATGAAAAACTGTTTTTT. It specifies CASLGQNNEKLFF.

The DNA of the CDR3 is TGTGCCATTTCTAGCGGGGGGGTTCAAGAGACCCAGTACTTC. It translates to CAISSGGVQETQYF. This sequence joins TRBV7-2 and TRBJ2-5; 12 positions match TRBD2. Germline CDR1 SGHTA, CDR2 FQGNSA. Losses at the gene ends were 10 bases for V and 2 bases for J; bases not matched to a gene: 5. The length of the CDR3 is 14 residues.

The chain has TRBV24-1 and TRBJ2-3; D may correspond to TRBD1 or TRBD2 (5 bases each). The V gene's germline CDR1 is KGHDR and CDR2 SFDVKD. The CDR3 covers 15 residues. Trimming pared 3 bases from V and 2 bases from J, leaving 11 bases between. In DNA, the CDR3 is TGTGCCACCAGTGATCTAAGAGGGGCCACAGATACGCAGTATTTT. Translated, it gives CATSDLRGATDTQYF.

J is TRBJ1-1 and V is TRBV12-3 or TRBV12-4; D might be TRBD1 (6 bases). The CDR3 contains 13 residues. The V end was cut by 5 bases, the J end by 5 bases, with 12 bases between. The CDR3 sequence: CASSQQGFTEAFF. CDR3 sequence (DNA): TGTGCCAGCAGTCAACAGGGTTTTACTGAAGCTTTCTTT.

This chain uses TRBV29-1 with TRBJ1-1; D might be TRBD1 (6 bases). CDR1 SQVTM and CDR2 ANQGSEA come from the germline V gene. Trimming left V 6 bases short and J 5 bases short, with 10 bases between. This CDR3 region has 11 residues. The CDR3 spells CSVRGGTEAFF. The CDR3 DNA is TGCAGCGTACGAGGGGGAACTGAAGCTTTCTTT. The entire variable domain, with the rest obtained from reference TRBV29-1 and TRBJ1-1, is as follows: SAVISQKPSRDICQRGTSLTIQCQVDSQVTMMFWYRQQPGQSLTLIATANQGSEATYESGFVIDKFPISRPNLTFSTLTVSNMSPEDSSIYLCSVRGGTEAFFGQGTRLTVV.

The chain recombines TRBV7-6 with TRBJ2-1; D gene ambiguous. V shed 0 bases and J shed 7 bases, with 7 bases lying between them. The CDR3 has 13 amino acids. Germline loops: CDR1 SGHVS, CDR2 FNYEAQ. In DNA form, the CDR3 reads TGTGCCAGCAGCTTAGCTCTTTGGAATGAGCAGTTCTTC. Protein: CASSLALWNEQFF. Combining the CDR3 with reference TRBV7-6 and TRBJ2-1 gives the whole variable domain GAGVSQSPRYKVTKRGQDVALRCDPISGHVSLYWYRQALGQGPEFLTYFNYEAQQDKSGLPNDRFSAERPEGSISTLTIQRTEQRDSAMYRCASSLALWNEQFFGPGTRLTVL.

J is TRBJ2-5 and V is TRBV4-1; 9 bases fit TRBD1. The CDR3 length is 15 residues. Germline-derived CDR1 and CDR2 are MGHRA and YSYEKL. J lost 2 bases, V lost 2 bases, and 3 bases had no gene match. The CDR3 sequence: CASSQRGTGQETQYF. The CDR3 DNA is TGCGCCAGCAGCCAAAGGGGGACAGGGCAAGAGACCCAGTACTTC.

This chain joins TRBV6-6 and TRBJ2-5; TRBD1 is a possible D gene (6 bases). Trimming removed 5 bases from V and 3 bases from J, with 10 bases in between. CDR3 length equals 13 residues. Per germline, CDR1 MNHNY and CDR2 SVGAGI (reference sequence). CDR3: CASSPRTEETQYF. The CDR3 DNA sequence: TGTGCCAGCAGTCCCCGGACAGAAGAGACCCAGTACTTC.

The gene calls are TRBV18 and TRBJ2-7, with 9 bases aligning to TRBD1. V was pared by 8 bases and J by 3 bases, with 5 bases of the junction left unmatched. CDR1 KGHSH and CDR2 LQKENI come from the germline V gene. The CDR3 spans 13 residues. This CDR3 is CASTPGQGYEQYF. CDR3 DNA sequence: TGTGCCAGCACCCCGGGACAGGGCTACGAGCAGTACTTC.

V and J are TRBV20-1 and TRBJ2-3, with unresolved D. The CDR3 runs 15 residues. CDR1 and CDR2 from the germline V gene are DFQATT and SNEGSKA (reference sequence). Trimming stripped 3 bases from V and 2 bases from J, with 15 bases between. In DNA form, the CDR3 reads TGCAGTGCTAGTCAGGTCGAATTATACACAGATACGCAGTATTTT. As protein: CSASQVELYTDTQYF.

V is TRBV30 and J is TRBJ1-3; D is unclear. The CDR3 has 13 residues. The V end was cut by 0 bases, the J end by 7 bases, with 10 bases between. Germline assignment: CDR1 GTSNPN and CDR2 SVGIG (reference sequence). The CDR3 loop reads CAWSVKNGNTIYF. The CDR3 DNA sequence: TGTGCCTGGAGTGTGAAGAATGGGAACACCATATATTTT.

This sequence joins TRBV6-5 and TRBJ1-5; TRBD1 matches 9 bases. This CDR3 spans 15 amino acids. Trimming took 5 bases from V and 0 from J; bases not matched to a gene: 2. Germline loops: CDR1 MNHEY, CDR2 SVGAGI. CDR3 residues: CASSPTGGSNQPQHF. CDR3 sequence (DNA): TGTGCCAGCAGTCCGACAGGGGGTAGCAATCAGCCCCAGCATTTT.

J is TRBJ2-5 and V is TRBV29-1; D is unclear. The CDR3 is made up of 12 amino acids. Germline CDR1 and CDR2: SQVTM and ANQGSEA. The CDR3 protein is CTSRDLQETQYF. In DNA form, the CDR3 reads TGCACCTCTAGAGATCTACAAGAGACCCAGTACTTC. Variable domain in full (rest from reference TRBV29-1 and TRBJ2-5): SAVISQKPSRDICQRGTSLTIQCQVDSQVTMMFWYRQQPGQSLTLIATANQGSEATYESGFVIDKFPISRPNLTFSTLTVSNMSPEDSSIYLCTSRDLQETQYFGPGTRLLVL.

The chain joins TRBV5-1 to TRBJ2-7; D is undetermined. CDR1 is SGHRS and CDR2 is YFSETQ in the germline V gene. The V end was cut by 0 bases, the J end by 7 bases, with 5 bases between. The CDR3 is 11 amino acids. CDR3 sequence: CASSLAEEQYF. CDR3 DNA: TGCGCCAGCAGCTTGGCGGAAGAGCAGTACTTC.

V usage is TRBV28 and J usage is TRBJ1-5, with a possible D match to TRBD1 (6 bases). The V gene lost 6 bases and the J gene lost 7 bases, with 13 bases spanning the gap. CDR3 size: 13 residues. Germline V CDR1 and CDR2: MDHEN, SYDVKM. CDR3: CASRQGYLQPQHF. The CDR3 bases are TGTGCCAGCAGACAGGGATATCTACAGCCCCAGCATTTT. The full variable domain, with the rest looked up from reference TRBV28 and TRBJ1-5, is DVKVTQSSRYLVKRTGEKVFLECVQDMDHENMFWYRQDPGLGLRLIYFSYDVKMKEKGDIPEGYSVSREKKERFSLILESASTNQTSMYLCASRQGYLQPQHFGDGTRLSIL.

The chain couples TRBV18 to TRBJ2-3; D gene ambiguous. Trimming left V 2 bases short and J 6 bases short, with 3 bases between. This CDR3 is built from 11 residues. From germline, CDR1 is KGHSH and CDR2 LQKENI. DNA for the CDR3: TGTGCCAGCTCACCAAGGGATACGCAGTATTTT. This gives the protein CASSPRDTQYF.

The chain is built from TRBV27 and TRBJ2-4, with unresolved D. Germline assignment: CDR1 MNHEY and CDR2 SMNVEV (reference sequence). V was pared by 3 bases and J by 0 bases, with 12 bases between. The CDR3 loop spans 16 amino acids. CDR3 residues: CASSFFYRSAKNIQYF. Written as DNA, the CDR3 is TGTGCCAGCAGTTTTTTCTATCGCTCAGCCAAAAACATTCAGTACTTC.

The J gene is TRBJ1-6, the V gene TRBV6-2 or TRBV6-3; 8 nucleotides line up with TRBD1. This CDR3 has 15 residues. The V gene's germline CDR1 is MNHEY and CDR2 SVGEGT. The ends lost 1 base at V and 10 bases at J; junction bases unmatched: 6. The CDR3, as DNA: TGTGCCAGCAGTTACTTTCAGGGGGCGCGATCACCCCTCCACTTT. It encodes CASSYFQGARSPLHF.

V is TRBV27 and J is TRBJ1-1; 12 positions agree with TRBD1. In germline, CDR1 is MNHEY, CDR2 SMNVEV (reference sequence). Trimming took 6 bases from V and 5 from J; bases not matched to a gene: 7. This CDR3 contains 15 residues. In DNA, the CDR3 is TGTGCCAGCAGCCACGGGACAGGGGGCTGGACTGAAGCTTTCTTT. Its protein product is CASSHGTGGWTEAFF.

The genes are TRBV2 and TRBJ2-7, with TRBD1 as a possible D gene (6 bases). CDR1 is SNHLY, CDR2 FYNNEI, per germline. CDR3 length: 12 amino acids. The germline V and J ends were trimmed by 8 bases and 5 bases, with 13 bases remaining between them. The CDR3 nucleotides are TGTGCCAGCGAATTACAGGGACACGAGCAGTACTTC. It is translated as CASELQGHEQYF. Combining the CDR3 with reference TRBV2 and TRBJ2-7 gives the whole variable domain EPEVTQTPSHQVTQMGQEVILRCVPISNHLYFYWYRQILGQKVEFLVSFYNNEISEKSEIFDDQFSVERPDGSNFTLKIRSTKLEDSAMYFCASELQGHEQYFGPGTRLTVT.

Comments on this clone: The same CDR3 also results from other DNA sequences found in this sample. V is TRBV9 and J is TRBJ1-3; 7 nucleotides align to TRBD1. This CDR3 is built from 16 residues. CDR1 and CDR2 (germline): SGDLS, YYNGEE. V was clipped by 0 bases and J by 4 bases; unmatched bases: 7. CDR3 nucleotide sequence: TGTGCCAGCAGCGTAGGGGGCAGGGGGTCAGGAAACACCATATATTTT. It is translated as CASSVGGRGSGNTIYF. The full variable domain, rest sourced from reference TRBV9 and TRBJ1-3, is DSGVTQTPKHLITATGQRVTLRCSPRSGDLSVYWYQQSLDQGLQFLIQYYNGEERAKGNILERFSAQQFPDLHSELNLSSLELGDSALYFCASSVGGRGSGNTIYFGEGSWLTVV.

The CDR3 DNA reads TGTGCCAGCAGCCCCATGGAGGGGGGGGTAAACACAGATACGCAGTATTTT. This gives the protein CASSPMEGGVNTDTQYF. The chain recombines TRBV27 with TRBJ2-3; maybe TRBD2 (7 bases). Germline V gene lookup returns CDR1 MNHEY and CDR2 SMNVEV (reference sequence). V lost 6 bases and J lost 2, with 21 bases in between. The CDR3 runs 17 residues.

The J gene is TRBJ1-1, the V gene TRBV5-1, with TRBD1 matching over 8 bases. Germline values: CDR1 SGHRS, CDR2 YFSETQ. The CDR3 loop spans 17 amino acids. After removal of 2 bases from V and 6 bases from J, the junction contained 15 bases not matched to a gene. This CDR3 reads CASSFFGRTGSYPEAFF. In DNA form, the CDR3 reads TGCGCCAGCAGCTTCTTCGGAAGGACAGGGTCCTACCCTGAAGCTTTCTTT.